These 3 T cell receptor beta chains originate from one sample sequenced in a study of blood T cell repertoires in COVID-19. Generated by immunoSEQ multiplex PCR, the TCRdb table keeps only in-frame clones and is missing some. Of 30,000 to 40,000 clones in the sample, 93% were seen once. Material for sequencing was peripheral blood. The source is a male donor with active COVID-19.

CDR3 residues: CASSLKGGRGANVLTF. The CDR3 region has the DNA TGTGCCAGCAGCTTAAAAGGGGGCAGAGGGGCCAACGTCCTGACTTTC. This rearrangement joins TRBV7-6 to TRBJ2-6; 7 bases match TRBD1. This CDR3 is built from 16 residues. CDR1 SGHVS and CDR2 FNYEAQ come from the germline V gene. The trim removed 2 bases at V and 4 bases at J, leaving 5 bases unmatched. The variable domain in full, completed from reference TRBV7-6 and TRBJ2-6, reads GAGVSQSPRYKVTKRGQDVALRCDPISGHVSLYWYRQALGQGPEFLTYFNYEAQQDKSGLPNDRFSAERPEGSISTLTIQRTEQRDSAMYRCASSLKGGRGANVLTFGAGSRLTVL.

This chain joins TRBV27 and TRBJ2-5, with D hard to call. This CDR3 comprises 15 residues. V was trimmed by 5 bases and J by 3 bases, leaving 16 bases between them. Per germline, CDR1 MNHEY and CDR2 SMNVEV (reference sequence). The CDR3 here is CASSTVKLSKETQYF. DNA for the CDR3: TGTGCCAGCAGTACCGTAAAGTTGAGCAAAGAGACCCAGTACTTC.

The chain uses TRBV7-6 and TRBJ2-1, with TRBD2 identical over 9 bases. Germline values: CDR1 SGHVS, CDR2 FNYEAQ. The CDR3 extends over 17 amino acids. V shed 3 bases and J 7 bases; nucleotides not matched to a gene: 13. In DNA, the CDR3 is TGTGCCAGCAGCTTTCCGAGGGGCGGGGGGGCCCGGAATGAGCAGTTCTTC. Protein: CASSFPRGGGARNEQFF. The entire variable domain, with the rest obtained from reference TRBV7-6 and TRBJ2-1, is as follows: GAGVSQSPRYKVTKRGQDVALRCDPISGHVSLYWYRQALGQGPEFLTYFNYEAQQDKSGLPNDRFSAERPEGSISTLTIQRTEQRDSAMYRCASSFPRGGGARNEQFFGPGTRLTVL.